These 14 T cell receptor beta chains were all obtained from the same sample, sequenced in a study of blood T cell repertoires in COVID-19 (TCRdb year 2020). The library was built by means of the immunoSEQ multiplex PCR assay. Sourced from immuneACCESS, this table was stored by TCRdb with only in-frame sequences that have V and J called. A share of the clones is absent; for the studies checked, an unresolved V gene accounts for under half, and the remainder has no known explanation. Within this sample are more than 200,000 clones, with 85% to 90% of them counted one time only. 1.5% to 2% of the sample goes to the ten largest clones. The source material was PBMCs or T cells enriched from blood (not recorded which). These receptors all come from a woman aged 50 to 60 who had recovered from COVID-19.

This clone has just one count. This rearrangement joins TRBV6-1 to TRBJ1-3; D may be TRBD1 (6 bases). The germline gives CDR1 MNHNS, CDR2 SASEGT. CDR3 size: 19 residues. V shed 4 bases and J shed 0 bases, with 22 bases lying between them. The chain's CDR3 is CASSGTGRVSGYSGNTIYF. The DNA of the CDR3 is TGTGCCAGCAGTGGTACAGGGAGAGTATCAGGATACTCTGGAAACACCATATATTTT.

The CDR3 loop is CASSLRPGASGNTIYF. CDR3 sequence (DNA): TGTGCCAGCAGCTTACGCCCGGGAGCCTCTGGAAACACCATATATTTT. This chain connects TRBV7-8 to TRBJ1-3; D ambiguous. In germline, CDR1 is SGHVS, CDR2 FQNEAQ. This CDR3 contains 16 residues. Between the trimmed V and J ends, which lost 2 bases and 0 bases, there was a span of 11 bases.

This rearrangement joins TRBV28 to TRBJ1-2; D is undetermined. The V end lost 3 bases, the J end lost 4 bases, and 12 bases lay between the germline ends. The CDR3 is 14 amino acids. Germline CDR1 and CDR2: MDHEN and SYDVKM. The CDR3 here is CASSLSPTIYGYTF. The CDR3 DNA reads TGTGCCAGCAGTTTGAGCCCTACTATCTATGGCTACACCTTC.

CDR3 sequence: CASSFEGGAAGNTIYF. CDR3 sequence (DNA): TGTGCCAGCAGCTTTGAAGGGGGCGCCGCGGGAAACACCATATATTTT. This chain joins TRBV5-8 and TRBJ1-3, with 7 positions matching TRBD1. The CDR3 is made up of 16 amino acids. J lost 4 bases, V lost 2 bases, and 9 bases had no gene match. The V gene's germline CDR1 is SGHTS and CDR2 YDEGEE.

The rearrangement joins TRBV5-1 to TRBJ1-1, with D maybe TRBD1 (6 bases). The CDR3 is 15 amino acids. V was trimmed by 0 bases and J by 0 bases, leaving 9 bases between them. Germline V gene sequence: CDR1 SGHRS, CDR2 YFSETQ. The chain's CDR3 is CASSLEDRMNTEAFF. The CDR3 DNA is TGCGCCAGCAGCTTGGAGGACAGAATGAACACTGAAGCTTTCTTT.

This chain uses TRBV2 with TRBJ2-7, with D perhaps TRBD2 (6 bases). The V gene's germline CDR1 is SNHLY and CDR2 FYNNEI. V was cut by 6 bases and J by 2 bases, with 14 bases left in between. This CDR3 comprises 14 residues. The CDR3 bases are TGTGCCAGCAGCGGGGGACGGCGGCCCTACGAGCAGTACTTC. This encodes CASSGGRRPYEQYF.

The chain is built from TRBV29-1 and TRBJ1-3; tentative D call: TRBD1 (6 bases). V was trimmed by 4 bases and J by 4 bases, leaving 11 bases between them. CDR1 is SQVTM and CDR2 is ANQGSEA in the germline V gene. The CDR3 contains 13 residues. CDR3: CSVVLDSGNTIYF. The CDR3 DNA reads TGCAGCGTTGTTCTGGACAGCGGAAACACCATATATTTT.

V and J are TRBV7-9 and TRBJ2-1; 10 bases fit TRBD2. J lost 2 bases, V lost 6 bases, and 7 bases had no gene match. CDR1 SEHNR and CDR2 FQNEAQ come from the germline V gene (reference sequence). The CDR3 contains 16 residues. The CDR3 region has the DNA TGTGCCAGCAGTCGCCCGAGCGGGAGGGCCTACAATGAGCAGTTCTTC. Protein product: CASSRPSGRAYNEQFF.

This chain connects TRBV3-1 (or the pseudogene TRBV3-2) to TRBJ2-1; D perhaps matches TRBD2 (6 bases). Deletions cut 4 bases from V and 10 bases from J, with 14 bases between. Looked up from germline, CDR1 is LGHDT and CDR2 is YNNKEL (reference sequence). The CDR3 loop spans 13 amino acids. The CDR3 region has the DNA TGTGCCAGCAGCCCCACGGGGGTCGGGGAGCAGTTCTTC. As protein: CASSPTGVGEQFF.

The chain uses TRBV4-2 and TRBJ2-1, with TRBD1 identical over 9 bases. The CDR3 totals 16 residues. The germline CDR1 and CDR2 sequences are LGHNA and YNFKEQ. V shed 1 base and J 5 bases; nucleotides not matched to a gene: 6. Written as DNA, the CDR3 is TGTGCCAGCAGCCAAGGGACGGACAGGGGACACAATGAGCAGTTCTTC. This gives the protein CASSQGTDRGHNEQFF.

The chain employs TRBV5-5 and TRBJ2-7; no reliable D call. CDR1 and CDR2 from the germline V gene are SGHKS and YYEKEE (reference sequence). The CDR3 has 13 residues. V was pared by 5 bases and J by 0 bases, with 9 bases between. The CDR3 nucleotides are TGTGCCAGCAGTAGACTCCCCTCCTACGAGCAGTACTTC. Translation gives CASSRLPSYEQYF.

The chain links TRBV5-5 to TRBJ1-1, with no clear D. The germline V gene encodes CDR1 SGHKS and CDR2 YYEKEE (reference sequence). This CDR3 region has 17 residues. The V end was cut by 0 bases, the J end by 0 bases, with 15 bases between. CDR3 DNA: TGTGCCAGCAGCTTGGAGGCAGGAAGCTATATGAACACTGAAGCTTTCTTT. Translation: CASSLEAGSYMNTEAFF.

This chain uses TRBV9 with TRBJ2-3; D gene unclear. Trimming took off 3 bases at V and 0 bases at J, with 8 bases between the two ends. CDR1 is SGDLS, CDR2 YYNGEE, per germline. The CDR3 totals 14 residues. CDR3 region: CASSGRISTDTQYF. CDR3 in DNA: TGTGCCAGCAGCGGTCGTATAAGCACAGATACGCAGTATTTT.

This chain connects TRBV9 to TRBJ2-2; no definite D call. The CDR3 runs 13 residues. Trimming cost V 7 bases and J 5 bases, with 12 bases left between them. Germline loops: CDR1 SGDLS, CDR2 YYNGEE. The CDR3 reads CASRGVGTGELFF. In nucleotides, the CDR3 is TGTGCCAGCCGAGGAGTTGGGACCGGGGAGCTGTTTTTT.